These 30 T cell receptor beta chains share one sample of origin, sequenced in a study of T cells in Graves' hyperthyroidism and ophthalmopathy. Amplification of TCR beta CDR3 regions used RNA as the template. A first-round RT-PCR of the TCR CDR3 used the HTBI primer set. TCRdb reanalysed the multiplex PCR reads using MiXCR and keeps one entry per CDR3 protein. The sample carries approximately 700,000 distinct CDR3 sequences, less than 20% recorded once. Source material: blood. The origin of the receptors is a man between 18 and 29 years old with Graves' hyperthyroidism.

J is TRBJ2-3 and V is TRBV5-1; D possibly corresponds to TRBD1 (6 bases). CDR1 is SGHRS, CDR2 YFSETQ, per germline. CDR3 length equals 16 residues. Deletions cut 0 bases from V and 4 bases from J, with 15 bases between. CDR3 sequence reads: CASSLGVGTSPDTQYF. The CDR3 DNA reads TGCGCCAGCAGCTTGGGGGTCGGGACATCCCCAGATACGCAGTATTTT.

This chain links TRBV30 with TRBJ1-5; 7 positions agree with TRBD1. The CDR3 is made up of 14 amino acids. J gave up 7 bases and V 4 bases, and 10 bases lay outside the gene matches. Germline V CDR1 and CDR2: GTSNPN, SVGIG (reference sequence). The CDR3 region is CAWTLGGGGQPQHF. CDR3 DNA: TGTGCCTGGACCCTAGGGGGCGGAGGACAGCCCCAGCATTTT.

This clonotype was counted ten times or more. The genes are TRBV2 and TRBJ1-5; the match to TRBD1 covers 11 bases. This CDR3 has 14 residues. Germline trimming cut 5 bases from V and 6 bases from J; bases unmatched to any gene: 3. In germline, CDR1 is SNHLY, CDR2 FYNNEI. This CDR3 reads CASSWDRGGQPQHF. The CDR3 region has the DNA TGTGCCAGCAGTTGGGACAGGGGGGGTCAGCCCCAGCATTTT.

The table lists this clonotype with a few counts. The chain is built from TRBV5-1 and TRBJ2-3; D remains ambiguous. V shed 2 bases and J shed 4 bases, with 8 bases lying between them. The CDR3 has 13 amino acids. Germline CDR1 reads SGHRS; CDR2 reads YFSETQ. The CDR3 DNA follows: TGCGCCAGCAGCTTACGGGCGTCAGATACGCAGTATTTT. Encoded protein: CASSLRASDTQYF.

This chain connects TRBV11-3 to TRBJ2-1; D is uncertain. Trimming took off 0 bases at V and 5 bases at J, with 8 bases between the two ends. CDR1 and CDR2 from the germline V gene are SGHNT and YENEEA. The CDR3 contains 14 residues. CDR3 protein: CASSLDLINNEQFF. CDR3 nucleotide sequence: TGTGCCAGCAGCTTAGATCTAATTAACAATGAGCAGTTCTTC.

This clonotype came up a few times. The V and J genes are TRBV2 and TRBJ2-3, with no clear D. Germline assignment: CDR1 SNHLY and CDR2 FYNNEI. CDR3 length: 14 residues. V was shortened by 3 bases and J by 2 bases, with 9 bases between the two germline ends. The CDR3 protein is CASSEVFPTDTQYF. CDR3 sequence (DNA): TGTGCCAGCAGTGAGGTATTTCCCACAGATACGCAGTATTTT.

This clonotype has just a few counts. This sequence joins TRBV5-1 and TRBJ2-4, with D perhaps matching TRBD2 (6 bases). This CDR3 is 12 amino acids long. Germline V gives CDR1 SGHRS, CDR2 YFSETQ. V lost 0 bases and J 8 bases, leaving 6 bases between the germline ends. The CDR3 DNA reads as TGCGCCAGCAGCTTGGCGGGGGACATTCAGTACTTC. Translating gives CASSLAGDIQYF.

The chain links TRBV18 to TRBJ1-4; TRBD1 might be the D (6 bases). Trimming left V 1 base short and J 5 bases short, with 11 bases between. This CDR3 spans 15 amino acids. CDR1 KGHSH and CDR2 LQKENI come from the germline V gene. The CDR3 spells CASSPLSGANEKLFF. CDR3 DNA sequence: TGTGCCAGCTCACCACTTTCAGGGGCAAATGAAAAACTGTTTTTT.

Comments on this clonotype: A much larger clonotype is one base distant, so this may be a read error. This chain joins TRBV20-1 and TRBJ2-7; 9 bases agree with TRBD2. V was pared by 0 bases and J by 4 bases, with 7 bases of the junction left unmatched. The CDR3 is made up of 15 amino acids. Germline CDR1 and CDR2: DFQATT and SNEGSKA (reference sequence). The CDR3 nucleotides read TGCAGTGCTAGAGATCCGGCTAGCGGGAATTACGAGCAGTACTTC. This encodes CSARDPASGNYEQYF.

This chain joins TRBV10-1 and TRBJ2-2; D remains unclear. This CDR3 has 15 residues. With 2 bases removed from V and 1 base from J, the gap between germline ends came to 8 bases. In germline, CDR1 is WNHNN, CDR2 SYGVQD (reference sequence). CDR3 DNA: TGCGCCAGCAGTGAGACAATCGGGAACACCGGGGAGCTGTTTTTT. This encodes CASSETIGNTGELFF.

This clonotype appeared a few times. A much larger clone lies one base from this, so it may be a read error. The chain links TRBV10-3 to TRBJ2-5; D may be TRBD2 (6 bases). This CDR3 is built from 15 residues. CDR1 and CDR2 (germline): ENHRY, SYGVKD. In DNA, the CDR3 is TGTGCCATCGGTGAGTCTGCGGGGAACCAAGAGACCCAGTACTTC. Encoded protein: CAIGESAGNQETQYF.

This clonotype occurred many times. The rearrangement joins TRBV28 to TRBJ2-2; 12 positions match TRBD2. With V trimmed by 2 bases and J by 8 bases, 6 bases remained unmatched. This CDR3 spans 16 amino acids. Germline-derived CDR1 and CDR2 are MDHEN and SYDVKM. CDR3 coding DNA: TGTGCCAGCAGTTTACCTAGCGGGAGGGCCGTTGGGGAGCTGTTTTTT. It encodes CASSLPSGRAVGELFF.

There are a few counts of this clonotype. The chain joins TRBV10-3 to TRBJ2-1, with TRBD2 matching 11 bases. The CDR3 is made up of 14 amino acids. Trimming removed 6 bases from V and 7 bases from J; junction bases left unmatched: 5. CDR1 is ENHRY and CDR2 is SYGVKD in the germline V gene. The CDR3 DNA sequence: TGTGCCATCAGGGAGACTAGCGGGAAGAATGAGCAGTTCTTC. It codes for CAIRETSGKNEQFF.

On this clonotype itself: A much larger clone is a single base away; this may be a read error. The genes are TRBV27 and TRBJ2-7; weak D call: TRBD1 (6 bases). This CDR3 region has 15 residues. The germline gives CDR1 MNHEY, CDR2 SMNVEV (reference sequence). The V and J ends lost 6 bases and 3 bases respectively, with 18 bases between them. The CDR3 DNA reads TGTGCCAGCAGACCAACCTGGGACACCAGCTACGAGCAGTACTTC. Its translation: CASRPTWDTSYEQYF.

This clonotype was seen once. A read error may produce the germline difference seen at one junction end. This chain uses TRBV7-2 with TRBJ2-7; a possible D gene is TRBD1 (6 bases). The CDR3 has 13 amino acids. Germline V gene data show CDR1 as SGHTA and CDR2 as FQGNSA. The DNA for the CDR3 is TGTGCCACCAGCTTAGCAACAGGGTACGAGCAGTACTTC. Translation: CATSLATGYEQYF.

Comment on this clonotype: With a much larger clone just one base away, this may be a read error. The chain combines TRBV3-1 with TRBJ2-5, with D possibly matching TRBD1 (6 bases). The CDR3 has 15 amino acids. Trimming took off 3 bases at V and 5 bases at J, with 16 bases between the two ends. Germline V gene lookup returns CDR1 LGHDT and CDR2 YNNKEL (reference sequence). Here the CDR3 DNA reads TGTGCCAGCAGCCATCGACCACAGGGCGGGGAGACCCAGTACTTC. Translated, it gives CASSHRPQGGETQYF.

This sequence joins TRBV5-1 and TRBJ2-1; the D gene is possibly TRBD2 (6 bases). Per germline, CDR1 SGHRS and CDR2 YFSETQ. The V and J ends lost 6 bases and 4 bases respectively, with 14 bases between them. This CDR3 is 14 amino acids long. CDR3 sequence reads: CASKKVGGYNEQFF. Here the CDR3 DNA reads TGCGCCAGCAAGAAGGTGGGGGGATACAATGAGCAGTTCTTC.

This clonotype was recorded a few times. This chain uses TRBV19 with TRBJ2-2, with D unresolved. CDR3 length: 14 residues. V was cut by 10 bases and J by 0 bases, with 12 bases left in between. CDR1 is LNHDA and CDR2 is SQIVND in the germline V gene (reference sequence). This chain's CDR3 is CATTKDANTGELFF. CDR3 sequence (DNA): TGTGCCACCACGAAGGACGCGAACACCGGGGAGCTGTTTTTT.

This clonotype was recorded many times. The rearrangement joins TRBV30 to TRBJ2-3; unclear D gene. The CDR3 spans 13 residues. CDR1 GTSNPN and CDR2 SVGIG come from the germline V gene (reference sequence). V lost 0 bases and J 5 bases, leaving 9 bases between the germline ends. The CDR3 protein is CAWSVIAIDTQYF. The CDR3 bases are TGTGCCTGGAGTGTAATTGCGATAGATACGCAGTATTTT.

This sequence joins TRBV11-2 and TRBJ2-3, with 7 bases matching TRBD2. CDR1 SGHAT and CDR2 FQNNGV come from the germline V gene. V lost 0 bases to trimming and J lost 5 bases; unmatched junction nucleotides: 8. The CDR3 sequence is 16 residues long. The CDR3 spells CASSLDRDYWGDTQYF. The DNA for the CDR3 is TGTGCCAGCAGCTTAGATCGGGACTACTGGGGAGATACGCAGTATTTT.

This clonotype was seen at least ten times. The chain links TRBV27 to TRBJ1-5; D may be TRBD1 (5 bases). With 6 bases removed from V and 0 bases from J, the gap between germline ends came to 12 bases. Looked up from germline, CDR1 is MNHEY and CDR2 is SMNVEV (reference sequence). This CDR3 has 15 residues. The CDR3 region has the DNA TGTGCCAGCAGGTTGCGAGGGGATAGCAATCAGCCCCAGCATTTT. This encodes CASRLRGDSNQPQHF.

This clonotype occurred many times. The rearrangement uses TRBV12-3 or TRBV12-4 and TRBJ1-5; D is unclear. V lost 6 bases and J lost 5, with 17 bases in between. This CDR3 has 15 amino acids. The CDR3 coding sequence is TGTGCCAGCAGCTCCGGGGTCTTGGTCGATCAGCCCCAGCATTTT. Protein sequence: CASSSGVLVDQPQHF.

The sample holds many counts of this clonotype. The gene calls are TRBV28 and TRBJ2-7; TRBD1 is a possible D gene (6 bases). V lost 6 bases and J lost 1, with 10 bases in between. The germline V gene has CDR1 MDHEN and CDR2 SYDVKM. CDR3 size: 13 residues. The CDR3 loop is CASRQGGSYEQYF. The CDR3 DNA is TGTGCCAGCAGACAGGGTGGTTCCTACGAGCAGTACTTC.

The chain joins TRBV19 to TRBJ2-2, with TRBD2 matching over 8 bases. V trimming: 7 bases; J trimming: 4 bases; junction bases outside the gene matches: 14. This CDR3 region has 17 residues. Germline V gene lookup returns CDR1 LNHDA and CDR2 SQIVND (reference sequence). CDR3 residues: CASIKRETSGTTGELFF. CDR3 sequence (DNA): TGTGCCAGTATCAAGAGGGAAACTAGCGGAACCACCGGGGAGCTGTTTTTT.

This clonotype was found a few times. The rearrangement uses TRBV6-5 and TRBJ2-2, with 10 nucleotides matching TRBD2. With V trimmed by 2 bases and J by 5 bases, 8 bases remained unmatched. CDR1 is MNHEY and CDR2 is SVGAGI in the germline V gene. The CDR3 consists of 17 residues. Here the CDR3 reads CASSYPGTSVGTGELFF. The CDR3 nucleotides are TGTGCCAGCAGTTACCCGGGGACTAGCGTTGGGACCGGGGAGCTGTTTTTT.

J is TRBJ1-1 and V is TRBV6-2 or TRBV6-3; tentative D call: TRBD1 (6 bases). This CDR3 has 16 residues. The V end lost 5 bases, the J end lost 0 bases, and 16 bases lay between the germline ends. The germline V gene has CDR1 MNHEY and CDR2 SVGEGT. The CDR3 here is CASSNWGGRVNTEAFF. For the CDR3, the DNA is TGTGCCAGCAGTAATTGGGGGGGCCGAGTGAACACTGAAGCTTTCTTT.

This clonotype was counted only a few times. The chain has TRBV29-1 and TRBJ2-1; TRBD2 agrees at 11 bases. The V segment lost 7 bases and the J segment 4 bases; nucleotides outside the gene matches: 12. CDR1 and CDR2 (germline): SQVTM, ANQGSEA. CDR3 length equals 16 residues. In DNA form, the CDR3 reads TGCAGCGCAACCTTAGCGGGAGGGCCTAGGTACAATGAGCAGTTCTTC. As protein: CSATLAGGPRYNEQFF.

This clonotype turned up a few times. The rearrangement joins TRBV19 to TRBJ2-3; 9 positions match TRBD1. Germline V gene lookup returns CDR1 LNHDA and CDR2 SQIVND (reference sequence). The V and J ends lost 5 bases and 7 bases, in that order; junction bases with no gene match: 13. The CDR3 is made up of 16 amino acids. The CDR3 sequence is CASSPLGTGIGNTQYF. The CDR3 DNA sequence: TGTGCCAGTAGTCCCTTAGGGACAGGGATCGGAAATACGCAGTATTTT.

This clonotype was seen a few times. This chain connects TRBV15 to TRBJ2-7; weak D call: TRBD1 (6 bases). V was cut by 5 bases and J by 6 bases, with 20 bases left in between. The length of the CDR3 is 15 residues. CDR1 and CDR2 (germline): LNHNV, YYDKDF (reference sequence). The DNA of the CDR3 is TGTGCCACCAGCCCACCATCCCGGACAGTTGGCGAGCAGTACTTC. It yields the protein CATSPPSRTVGEQYF.

This clonotype was counted a few times. V gene TRBV29-1 combines with J gene TRBJ2-1; D not resolved. The V gene lost 5 bases and the J gene lost 12 bases, with 8 bases spanning the gap. The CDR3 sequence is 9 residues long. The germline CDR1 and CDR2 sequences are SQVTM and ANQGSEA. The CDR3 nucleotides read TGCAGCGTTCCCGGCGGGCAGTTCTTC. Protein product: CSVPGGQFF.